These 10 T cell receptor beta chains originate from one sample sequenced in a study of blood T cell repertoires in COVID-19. Measured with immunoSEQ multiplex PCR; TCRdb has only the in-frame clones, and not every one. The sample lists roughly 150,000 clones, approximately 90% seen once, with around 4.8% in the top ten. Material for sequencing was peripheral blood. The receptors shown here come from a man between 18 and 35 years old with COVID-19, enrolled during active disease.

The chain is built from TRBV5-6 and TRBJ2-3, with D uncertain. This CDR3 spans 13 amino acids. With 4 bases removed from V and 1 base from J, the gap between germline ends came to 7 bases. From germline, CDR1 is SGHDT and CDR2 YYEEEE. The CDR3 DNA reads TGTGCCAGCAGCCAACTGGGCACAGATACGCAGTATTTT. It translates to CASSQLGTDTQYF.

The rearrangement uses TRBV5-1 and TRBJ2-5; 7 bases are shared with TRBD1. Germline trimming cut 3 bases from V and 2 bases from J; bases unmatched to any gene: 10. Germline V gives CDR1 SGHRS, CDR2 YFSETQ. The CDR3 has 16 amino acids. The CDR3 nucleotides read TGCGCCAGCAGCTGGAGACAGGGAACGACGCAAGAGACCCAGTACTTC. Translating it yields CASSWRQGTTQETQYF. Based on the CDR3 plus reference TRBV5-1 and TRBJ2-5, the full variable domain is KAGVTQTPRYLIKTRGQQVTLSCSPISGHRSVSWYQQTPGQGLQFLFEYFSETQRNKGNFPGRFSGRQFSNSRSEMNVSTLELGDSALYLCASSWRQGTTQETQYFGPGTRLLVL.

The chain couples TRBV21-1 to TRBJ2-1; the table's D call TRBD2 went unverified against the DNA. TRBV21-1 is a pseudogene locus. CDR3 length: 15 amino acids. CDR3 sequence reads: CASSKGLAGANEQFF. The CDR3 DNA is TGTGCCAGCAGCAAGGGACTAGCGGGAGCCAATGAGCAGTTCTTC.

In this sample, this clone turned up a few times. This chain links TRBV7-9 with TRBJ1-2; a possible D gene is TRBD1 (5 bases). Germline CDR1 is SEHNR and CDR2 is FQNEAQ (reference sequence). The CDR3 length is 13 residues. The ends were cut back, 4 bases at V and 4 bases at J, with 10 bases in the middle. The CDR3 nucleotides read TGTGCCAGCAGCTCCACAGACAGCTATGGCTACACCTTC. Translation: CASSSTDSYGYTF.

A remark on this clone: The junction shows a germline mismatch at one end, possibly a read error. The chain couples TRBV5-4 to TRBJ1-4; no clear D gene. CDR1 and CDR2 from the germline V gene are SGHNT and YYREEE (reference sequence). The CDR3 extends over 15 amino acids. This CDR3 reads CASSLAGLSYEKLLF. The CDR3 coding sequence is TGTGCCAGCAGCTTGGCAGGCTTATCTTATGAAAAACTGCTTTTT. Complete variable domain (other parts from reference TRBV5-4 and TRBJ1-4): ETGVTQSPTHLIKTRGQQVTLRCSSQSGHNTVSWYQQALGQGPQFIFQYYREEENGRGNFPPRFSGLQFPNYSSELNVNALELDDSALYLCASSLAGLSYEKLLFGSGTQLSVL.

V usage is TRBV7-9 and J usage is TRBJ1-2; 8 bases align to TRBD1. The CDR3 is 15 residues long. Germline V gene lookup returns CDR1 SEHNR and CDR2 FQNEAQ (reference sequence). Trimming at V came to 1 base and at J to 6 bases, leaving 7 bases not matched to a gene. The CDR3: CASSLGGTGRHGYTF. The CDR3 DNA follows: TGTGCCAGCAGCTTAGGCGGGACAGGCCGACATGGCTACACCTTC. The entire variable domain, with the rest obtained from reference TRBV7-9 and TRBJ1-2, is as follows: DTGVSQNPRHKITKRGQNVTFRCDPISEHNRLYWYRQTLGQGPEFLTYFQNEAQLEKSRLLSDRFSAERPKGSFSTLEIQRTEQGDSAMYLCASSLGGTGRHGYTFGSGTRLTVV.

The chain couples TRBV10-2 to TRBJ2-3; tentative D call: TRBD2 (5 bases). The V and J ends lost 10 bases and 2 bases respectively, with 16 bases between them. Germline-derived CDR1 and CDR2 are WSHSY and SAAADI. CDR3 length: 14 residues. The CDR3 DNA follows: TGCGCCACGGCAAGCGGCAGGCTCACAGATACGCAGTATTTT. Protein sequence: CATASGRLTDTQYF.

The sample holds one count of this clone. CDR3 residues: CASSLGQGFYEQYF. CDR3 DNA: TGTGCCAGCTCACTAGGACAGGGGTTTTACGAGCAGTACTTC. V is TRBV18 and J is TRBJ2-7, with 9 bases fitting TRBD1. V was pared by 4 bases and J by 4 bases, with 5 bases of the junction left unmatched. This CDR3 comprises 14 residues. Germline values: CDR1 KGHSH, CDR2 LQKENI.

The CDR3 sequence is CASMRLAENEQFF. The CDR3 bases are TGTGCCAGCATGCGGCTAGCGGAAAATGAGCAGTTCTTC. This rearrangement joins TRBV11-2 to TRBJ2-1; TRBD2 matches 7 bases. The CDR3 extends over 13 amino acids. The V segment lost 7 bases and the J segment 7 bases; nucleotides outside the gene matches: 7. Germline V gene sequence: CDR1 SGHAT, CDR2 FQNNGV. Full variable domain (rest looked up from reference TRBV11-2 and TRBJ2-1): EAGVAQSPRYKIIEKRQSVAFWCNPISGHATLYWYQQILGQGPKLLIQFQNNGVVDDSQLPKDRFSAERLKGVDSTLKIQPAKLEDSAVYLCASMRLAENEQFFGPGTRLTVL.

This clone has a single count. V is TRBV9 and J is TRBJ1-6; D unresolved. V lost 0 bases and J lost 0, with 7 bases in between. This CDR3 spans 16 amino acids. The germline CDR1 and CDR2 sequences are SGDLS and YYNGEE. For the CDR3, the DNA is TGTGCCAGCAGCGTAGATGCGAGCTCCTATAATTCACCCCTCCACTTT. Encoded protein: CASSVDASSYNSPLHF.